The T cell receptor (beta chain) under discussion was sequenced for a study of shared clonotypes between healthy human individuals. Trimming shortened V by 3 bases and J by 2 bases, and 11 bases separated the two germline ends. There are 14 residues in the CDR3. The germline V gene has CDR1 MDHEN and CDR2 SYDVKM. In the naive CD8 group, cells lacked CD45RO and were positively selected for CCR7, so terminally differentiated effector memory CD45RA+ cells were left out. Only in-frame clones appear in the TCRdb table, and some are missing; sequencing was by immunoSEQ multiplex PCR. The sample yields about 2 million clones, about 95% seen once.

V is TRBV28 and J is TRBJ2-7; possibly TRBD1 for D (5 bases). Sequencing input: naive CD8+ T cells sorted from blood. The receptor comes from a man aged 18 to 29 in good health. CDR3 nucleotides: TGTGCCAGCAGTTTTGGGTCAGGGCCCTACGAGCAGTACTTC. This sequence encodes CASSFGSGPYEQYF. The variable domain in full, with the rest retrieved from reference TRBV28 and TRBJ2-7, is DVKVTQSSRYLVKRTGEKVFLECVQDMDHENMFWYRQDPGLGLRLIYFSYDVKMKEKGDIPEGYSVSREKKERFSLILESASTNQTSMYLCASSFGSGPYEQYFGPGTRLTVT.